This is a list of T cell receptor beta chains from one sample in a study of shared clonotypes between healthy human individuals. Measured with immunoSEQ multiplex PCR; TCRdb has only the in-frame clones, and not every one. This repertoire shows fewer than 1.6 million clones, 98% found once; its top ten account for 0.36%. The source material was naive CD4+ T cells sorted from blood. Receptors were obtained from a man aged 25 to 40 in good health. The CDR3 runs from the conserved cysteine through the conserved F or W. A D gene is named only where the DNA matches it firmly. Rows may omit the clone size; those that give it use once, few, many or a size class.

clone_size j_call d_call v_call cdr3_nt cdr3_aa
- TRBJ2-3 - TRBV19 TGTGCCAGTAGGATCACAGATACGCAGTATTTT CASRITDTQYF
- TRBJ1-2 TRBD1 TRBV6-5 TGTGCCAGCAGCCAGACCCCGGGACAGCCATATGGCTACACCTTC CASSQTPGQPYGYTF
- TRBJ2-7 - TRBV11-2 TGTGCCAGCAGGTCCAGGACCTACGAGCAGTACTTC CASRSRTYEQYF
- TRBJ2-7 - TRBV5-1 TGCGCCAGCAGCCATACAGGGACCTACGAGCAGTACTTC CASSHTGTYEQYF
- TRBJ2-7 - TRBV7-9 TGTGCCAGCAGCTTAAGTCCCCCGGGCCGACCGCTGGGATTCTACGAGCAGTACTTC CASSLSPPGRPLGFYEQYF
- TRBJ2-1 TRBD2 TRBV5-1 TGCGCCAGCAGCCCGACTAGCGGGAATTACAATGAGCAGTTCTTC CASSPTSGNYNEQFF
- TRBJ2-7 TRBD2 TRBV10-3 TGTGCCATCAGTGGGGGCAGGCAGGATAGCGGGAGTTCCTACGAGCAGTACTTC CAISGGRQDSGSSYEQYF
- TRBJ2-3 TRBD2 TRBV10-2 TGCGCCAGCAGGAGCGGACTAGCAGGAGATACGCAGTATTTT CASRSGLAGDTQYF
- TRBJ2-5 TRBD2 TRBV9 TGTGCCAGCAGCGCGGCCGGGAGGGAGTTTAAAGAGACCCAGTACTTC CASSAAGREFKETQYF
- TRBJ1-2 TRBD1 TRBV15 TGTGCCACCAGCGACACACCATTACAGGGGGGCTACACCTTC CATSDTPLQGGYTF
- TRBJ2-7 TRBD1 TRBV30 TGTGCCTGGAGTCGGACAGGGAAATTGGGAGAGCAGTACTTC CAWSRTGKLGEQYF
- TRBJ2-3 - TRBV20-1 TGCAGTGCGGGCGAGGGGGATACGCAGTATTTT CSAGEGDTQYF
- TRBJ2-7 - TRBV2 TGTGCCAGCAACACCCCCGGACCCAGCTACGAGCAGTACTTC CASNTPGPSYEQYF
- TRBJ2-1 - TRBV9 TGTGCCAGCAGCGTAGGGCCCATCATAGGCGAGCAGTTCTTC CASSVGPIIGEQFF
once TRBJ2-3 - TRBV6-5 TGTGCCAGCAGTTACTCAGGGGGTGTTTCAGATACGCAGTATTTT CASSYSGGVSDTQYF
- TRBJ2-2 - TRBV11-2 TGTGCCAGCAGCCCCTCAAACACCGGGGAGCTGTTTTTT CASSPSNTGELFF
- TRBJ2-1 - TRBV7-8 TGTGCCAGCTTGGGACGGAATCCCTACAATGAGCAGTTCTTC CASLGRNPYNEQFF
- TRBJ2-5 TRBD2 TRBV5-1 TGCGCCAGCAGCTTGGTCCCCCCGGGGAGGGAAGAGACCCAGTACTTC CASSLVPPGREETQYF
- TRBJ2-3 TRBD1 TRBV30 TGTGCCTGGAGTGTACTACAGGGGCTGGTGTATTTT CAWSVLQGLVYF
- TRBJ2-7 - TRBV5-6 TGTGCCAGCAGCGCGGGAAAAAGGGGCTACTACGAGCAGTACTTC CASSAGKRGYYEQYF
- TRBJ2-6 - TRBV27 TGTGCCAGCAGTTTCAGGACAGTCTCTGGGGCCAACGTCCTGACTTTC CASSFRTVSGANVLTF
- TRBJ2-5 - TRBV18 TGTGCCAGCTCACGTTTGGCTGGAGAGACCCAGTACTTC CASSRLAGETQYF
- TRBJ2-7 - TRBV7-9 TGTGCCAGCAGCCCCCTCTGGGGAATGGGCTCCTACGAGCAGTACTTC CASSPLWGMGSYEQYF
- TRBJ1-1 TRBD1 TRBV27 TGTGCCAGCAGTCCCCGGGACAGGGGGACGAACACTGAAGCTTTCTTT CASSPRDRGTNTEAFF
- TRBJ1-3 - TRBV9 TGTGCCAGCAGCGCCGTAGGGGGGAGCTCTGGAAACACCATATATTTT CASSAVGGSSGNTIYF
- TRBJ2-7 - TRBV27 TGTGCCAGCAGTTTCCTCGGGAGCTACGAGCAGTACTTC CASSFLGSYEQYF
- TRBJ1-2 TRBD1 TRBV10-3 TGTGCCATCAGTGAGTGGCCCCGGGACAGGGGCTATGGCTACACCTTC CAISEWPRDRGYGYTF
- TRBJ1-5 - TRBV19 TGTGCCAGTCAGCCAGGAAGGGGTCAGCCCCAGCATTTT CASQPGRGQPQHF
once TRBJ2-7 TRBD1 TRBV6-1 TGTGCCAGCAGTGAGTACTGGACAGGGGAGCAGTACTTC CASSEYWTGEQYF
- TRBJ2-3 - TRBV5-6 TGTGCCAGCAGCTTGGTTCAGGGGGGGACAGATACGCAGTATTTT CASSLVQGGTDTQYF
- TRBJ2-4 - TRBV9 TGTGCCAGCAGCACCAGGGATATGGGCAAAAACATTCAGTACTTC CASSTRDMGKNIQYF
- TRBJ2-3 TRBD2 TRBV7-6 TGTGCCAGCAGCTTACCGGGACTAGCGGGGGATACGCAGTATTTT CASSLPGLAGDTQYF
- TRBJ2-2 - TRBV7-9 TGTGCCAGCAGCCTGGACAGACCAAACACCGGGGAGCTGTTTTTT CASSLDRPNTGELFF
once TRBJ2-7 - TRBV5-3 TGTGCCAGATCGGGAGTCCACTACGAGCAGTACTTC CARSGVHYEQYF
once TRBJ2-1 - TRBV27 TGTGCCAGCCGAAGGGGGTACTCCTACAATGAGCAGTTCTTC CASRRGYSYNEQFF
- TRBJ2-2 - TRBV9 TGTGCCAGCAGCCTCCGGCTGGGACCAAACACCGGGGAGCTGTTTTTT CASSLRLGPNTGELFF
- TRBJ2-7 - TRBV28 TGTGCCAGCAGTTTATGGCCCGAACCCGAGCAGTACTTC CASSLWPEPEQYF
- TRBJ1-2 TRBD1 TRBV19 TGTGCCAGTAGAGAATTCAGGACAGGGGCTGGCTACACCTTC CASREFRTGAGYTF
- TRBJ1-1 - TRBV20-1 TGCAGTGCTTCAGGGCACACTGAAGCTTTCTTT CSASGHTEAFF
- TRBJ2-7 - TRBV15 TGTGCCACCAGCACACCGCAGGGGCGGAAGGGAGAGCAGTACTTC CATSTPQGRKGEQYF
- TRBJ2-1 - TRBV9 TGTGCCAGCAGCAACTTGGGCTTCTACAATGAGCAGTTCTTC CASSNLGFYNEQFF
- TRBJ2-5 - TRBV19 TGTGCCAGTAGTATACAGGGGCGCGGACAAGAGACCCAGTACTTC CASSIQGRGQETQYF
- TRBJ2-3 - TRBV5-1 TGCGCCAGCAGGGTTGGCGCAGATACGCAGTATTTT CASRVGADTQYF
- TRBJ2-7 - TRBV7-9 TGTGCCAGCAGCCCGCTCGCAGGGATGTTATACGAGCAGTACTTC CASSPLAGMLYEQYF
- TRBJ2-5 - TRBV19 TGTGCCAGTAGGACGGGGGTTTCCTGGGGGACCCAGTACTTC CASRTGVSWGTQYF
once TRBJ2-1 TRBD1 TRBV6-5 TGTGCCAGCAGACTCGACAGGGTTGTGGATGAGCAGTTCTTC CASRLDRVVDEQFF
- TRBJ2-7 - TRBV7-2 TGTGCCAGCAGCTTAGTACGCAGCTACGAGCAGTACTTC CASSLVRSYEQYF
once TRBJ2-2 TRBD2 TRBV10-2 TGCGCCAGCAGTATGGCAGCGGGAGGAGGACACGGGGAGCTGTTTTTT CASSMAAGGGHGELFF
- TRBJ2-3 - TRBV5-1 TGCGCCAGCAGCGGTCAGACTACAGATACGCAGTATTTT CASSGQTTDTQYF
- TRBJ2-1 - TRBV6-5 TGTGCCAGCAGTTACTCGCGACCTTCAGCCTACAATGAGCAGTTCTTC CASSYSRPSAYNEQFF
- TRBJ1-5 TRBD1 TRBV15 TGTGCCATCTCAAGGGACAGGAGTTACAATCAGCCCCAGCATTTT CAISRDRSYNQPQHF
- TRBJ2-2 - TRBV10-3 TGTGCCATCAGTGATCTCGGGGGTCCCGGGGAGCTGTTTTTT CAISDLGGPGELFF
- TRBJ2-6 - TRBV5-1 TGCGCCAGTTGTCCAGGGCCCGGGGCCAACGTCCTGACTTTC CASCPGPGANVLTF
- TRBJ2-7 - TRBV6-6 TGTGCCAGCAGACGTACGGTGAGCTCCTACGAGCAGTACTTC CASRRTVSSYEQYF
- TRBJ2-7 - TRBV7-2 TGTGCCAGCAGCCCCTACAAGGGGGTTGTTGGCTTC CASSPYKGVVGF